The T cell receptor (beta chain) under discussion was sequenced for a study of T cells after yellow fever vaccination. Study results and limitations: After the booster, approximately 95% of CD4 and about nine tenths of CD8 primary-response clones were re-detected. The CD4 compartment and the CD8 compartment contained a small share of clonotypes in common. Secondary responses were weaker yet peaked faster, day 5 versus 15.

The CDR3 has 14 amino acids. V dropped 5 bases and J dropped 4 bases, with 15 bases sitting between them. Synthesis of TCR cDNA relied on 5'RACE template switching, which attached a universal primer site and UMIs. A single record per CDR3 protein comes from TCRdb applying MiXCR to the 5' RACE reads. The data contain more than 350,000 distinct CDR3 sequences, 11% of them singletons. For this clonotype: As yet, its antigen is unknown.

The source of this sequence is a man aged 18 to 29 who received the YFV17D yellow fever vaccine. Sequenced material: PBMCs, taken on the day of the first yellow fever vaccination. The chain carries TRBV12-3 or TRBV12-4 and TRBJ2-7, with D possibly called TRBD1 or TRBD2 (5 bases each). The CDR3, as DNA: TGTGCCAGCAGTCGCCGGGACGGCCCTTACGAGCAGTACTTC. Protein: CASSRRDGPYEQYF.